Detailed here is one T cell receptor (beta chain). Looked up from germline, CDR1 is LGHNA and CDR2 is YNFKEQ. With V trimmed by 3 bases and J by 0 bases, 2 bases remained unmatched. The CDR3 covers 15 residues. The data stem from a study of blood T cell repertoires in COVID-19. Study as a whole: Acute and convalescent COVID-19 samples came from the United States, Italy and Spain. T cells, B-cell-depleted T cells, or PBMCs supplied cDNA or gDNA.

Only in-frame clones appear in the TCRdb table, and some are missing; sequencing was by immunoSEQ multiplex PCR. The sample holds some 45,000 clones; about three quarters are singletons and the top ten take roughly 8.7%. Sequencing was done on a sample of peripheral blood. V and J are TRBV4-2 and TRBJ1-3; the match to TRBD1 covers 7 bases. This clonotype originated in a man aged 70 or older with active or convalescent COVID-19. CDR3 sequence: CASSQGQNSGNTIYF. For the CDR3, the DNA is TGTGCCAGCAGCCAGGGACAGAACTCTGGAAACACCATATATTTT.